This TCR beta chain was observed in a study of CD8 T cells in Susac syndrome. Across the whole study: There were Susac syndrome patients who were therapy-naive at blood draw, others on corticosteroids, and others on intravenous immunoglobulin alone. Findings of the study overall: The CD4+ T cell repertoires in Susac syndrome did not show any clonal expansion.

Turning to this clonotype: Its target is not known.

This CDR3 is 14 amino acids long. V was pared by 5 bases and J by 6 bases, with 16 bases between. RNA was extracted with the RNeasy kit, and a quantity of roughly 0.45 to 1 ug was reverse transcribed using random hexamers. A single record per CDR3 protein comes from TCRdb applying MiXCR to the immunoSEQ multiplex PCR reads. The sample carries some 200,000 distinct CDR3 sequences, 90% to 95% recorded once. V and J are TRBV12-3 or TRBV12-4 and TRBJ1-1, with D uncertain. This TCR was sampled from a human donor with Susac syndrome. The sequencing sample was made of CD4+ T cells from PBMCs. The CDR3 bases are TGTGCCAGCAGTCACGGACTAGGTGGATCTGAAGCTTTCTTT. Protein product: CASSHGLGGSEAFF.